One and the same sample provided the 18 T cell receptor beta chains below, sequenced in a study of cytomegalovirus exposure and HLA in healthy donors. In the PCR, 60 Vbeta and 13 Jbeta primers were used. Here immunoSEQ multiplex PCR was the method, and the copy in TCRdb shows in-frame clones only, minus some. The sample has 55,000 to 85,000 clones, about two thirds seen once. The material sequenced was PBMCs. These receptors were taken from a woman between 40 and 55 years old in good health and CMV-seropositive.

The chain employs TRBV6-1 and TRBJ2-7, with 7 bases aligning to TRBD1. V gave up 8 bases and J gave up 2 bases; unmatched junction bases: 12. The CDR3 is made up of 15 amino acids. The germline V gene has CDR1 MNHNS and CDR2 SASEGT. DNA of the CDR3: TGTGCCAGCGGAAAGATCGCCGGGACAGCCTACGAGCAGTACTTC. Translation gives CASGKIAGTAYEQYF.

The chain uses TRBV5-1 and TRBJ1-5; maybe TRBD1 (6 bases). CDR1 is SGHRS, CDR2 YFSETQ, per germline. This CDR3 spans 16 amino acids. V lost 1 base, J lost 6 bases, and 17 bases lay in between. CDR3 residues: CASSLSHRETVQPQHF. CDR3 coding DNA: TGCGCCAGCAGCTTGTCCCACAGGGAGACGGTTCAGCCCCAGCATTTT.

This clone was recorded only once. At one of its ends the junction is not consistent with the germline gene, which may arise from a read error. V gene TRBV7-6 combines with J gene TRBJ2-3, with D possibly matching TRBD2 (5 bases). Germline-derived CDR1 and CDR2 are SGHVS and FNYEAQ. This CDR3 has 13 amino acids. CDR3 coding DNA: TGTGCCAGCAGCATAGCCGAGGGAGATACGCAGTATTTT. Amino acid sequence: CASSIAEGDTQYF.

V and J are TRBV19 and TRBJ1-5; D is ambiguous. V lost 7 bases and J 11 bases, leaving 15 bases between the germline ends. The CDR3 has 12 amino acids. CDR1 is LNHDA, CDR2 SQIVND, per germline (reference sequence). CDR3 coding DNA: TGTGCCAGTACCTCAGTATTTTCAGCCCAGCATTTT. Encoded protein: CASTSVFSAQHF.

The chain has TRBV7-9 and TRBJ1-2; 8 positions agree with TRBD1. With V trimmed by 5 bases and J by 3 bases, 5 bases remained unmatched. This CDR3 comprises 14 residues. Germline V gives CDR1 SEHNR, CDR2 FQNEAQ (reference sequence). In DNA form, the CDR3 reads TGTGCCAGCAGCCCGGGACAGGCGTACTATGGCTACACCTTC. Its translation is CASSPGQAYYGYTF. Complete variable domain (other parts from reference TRBV7-9 and TRBJ1-2): DTGVSQNPRHKITKRGQNVTFRCDPISEHNRLYWYRQTLGQGPEFLTYFQNEAQLEKSRLLSDRFSAERPKGSFSTLEIQRTEQGDSAMYLCASSPGQAYYGYTFGSGTRLTVV.

The rearrangement joins TRBV6-1 to TRBJ1-1; D is ambiguous. Trimming cost V 8 bases and J 5 bases, with 15 bases left between them. Germline V gives CDR1 MNHNS, CDR2 SASEGT. The length of the CDR3 is 13 residues. The CDR3 sequence: CASRRGFGTEAFF. Here the CDR3 DNA reads TGTGCCAGCCGACGGGGATTTGGGACTGAAGCTTTCTTT.

The CDR3 nucleotides read TGTGCCAGCAGACAGCTGCGTAATGAAAAACTGTTTTTT. Its protein product is CASRQLRNEKLFF. The V call is TRBV28, the J call TRBJ1-4; no reliable D call. Trimming shortened V by 6 bases and J by 4 bases, and 9 bases separated the two germline ends. The CDR3 consists of 13 residues. The germline gives CDR1 MDHEN, CDR2 SYDVKM.

The V and J genes are TRBV5-4 and TRBJ2-7, with TRBD2 matching over 7 bases. Germline V lookup: CDR1 SGHNT, CDR2 YYREEE (reference sequence). V dropped 4 bases and J dropped 3; count of bases not matched to a gene: 10. The length of the CDR3 is 15 residues. CDR3 bases: TGTGCCAGCAGCACCGGGACTAAGATCGGCTACGAGCAGTACTTC. This encodes CASSTGTKIGYEQYF. The full variable domain, completed using reference TRBV5-4 and TRBJ2-7, is ETGVTQSPTHLIKTRGQQVTLRCSSQSGHNTVSWYQQALGQGPQFIFQYYREEENGRGNFPPRFSGLQFPNYSSELNVNALELDDSALYLCASSTGTKIGYEQYFGPGTRLTVT.

The chain joins TRBV5-6 to TRBJ2-5; 15 bases are a match to TRBD2. Germline CDR1 and CDR2: SGHDT and YYEEEE. The CDR3 extends over 16 amino acids. After removal of 3 bases from V and 5 bases from J, the junction contained 5 bases not matched to a gene. CDR3 bases: TGTGCCAGCAGCTGGGGACTAGCGGGGGGTCAGGAGACCCAGTACTTC. Encoded protein: CASSWGLAGGQETQYF.

The chain is built from TRBV5-1 and TRBJ1-1, with 7 bases identical to TRBD1. CDR3 size: 13 residues. The germline V gene encodes CDR1 SGHRS and CDR2 YFSETQ. With 8 bases clipped from V and 0 bases from J, the junction kept 4 bases outside the gene matches. CDR3 DNA: TGCGCCAGAGGGGGCAGGGTGAACACTGAAGCTTTCTTT. This encodes CARGGRVNTEAFF.

The chain joins TRBV9 to TRBJ1-2, with D possibly matching TRBD1 (5 bases). The CDR3 totals 17 residues. V shed 4 bases and J shed 7 bases, with 26 bases lying between them. Germline-derived CDR1 and CDR2 are SGDLS and YYNGEE. Here the CDR3 DNA reads TGTGCCAGCAGCAGGGGAGGGAGGGAGATTTCATCAGGTGGCTACACCTTC. Protein sequence: CASSRGGREISSGGYTF.

This clone has a handful of counts. The chain has TRBV7-9 and TRBJ2-5; 8 nucleotides agree with TRBD2. Trimming took 5 bases from V and 2 from J; bases not matched to a gene: 7. Germline-derived CDR1 and CDR2 are SEHNR and FQNEAQ (reference sequence). The CDR3 consists of 15 residues. The CDR3 nucleotides are TGTGCCAGCAGCGCCAGACTAGCGACACAAGAGACCCAGTACTTC. It encodes CASSARLATQETQYF. Complete variable domain (other parts from reference TRBV7-9 and TRBJ2-5): DTGVSQNPRHKITKRGQNVTFRCDPISEHNRLYWYRQTLGQGPEFLTYFQNEAQLEKSRLLSDRFSAERPKGSFSTLEIQRTEQGDSAMYLCASSARLATQETQYFGPGTRLLVL.

The rearrangement joins TRBV14 to TRBJ1-2; D ambiguous. This CDR3 has 15 residues. Trimming cost V 2 bases and J 8 bases, with 18 bases left between them. CDR1 and CDR2 from the germline V gene are SGHDN and FVKESK. CDR3 DNA: TGTGCCAGCAGCCAACTAAACAGTGCCTCGGGAGGCTACACCTTC. Translation gives CASSQLNSASGGYTF. Using reference TRBV14 and TRBJ1-2 for the parts outside the CDR3, the full variable domain is EAGVTQFPSHSVIEKGQTVTLRCDPISGHDNLYWYRRVMGKEIKFLLHFVKESKQDESGMPNNRFLAERTGGTYSTLKVQPAELEDSGVYFCASSQLNSASGGYTFGSGTRLTVV.

This chain links TRBV2 with TRBJ2-5; D possibly corresponds to TRBD2 (7 bases). The CDR3 is made up of 15 amino acids. Germline CDR1 and CDR2: SNHLY and FYNNEI. The germline V and J ends were trimmed by 9 bases and 3 bases, with 20 bases remaining between them. CDR3 sequence: CAREGGAKWEETQYF. As DNA, the CDR3 is TGTGCCAGAGAGGGGGGGGCGAAATGGGAAGAGACCCAGTACTTC.

The gene calls are TRBV9 and TRBJ1-3; 8 positions match TRBD1. Trimming cost V 2 bases and J 8 bases; bases outside gene matches: 6. Germline CDR1 and CDR2: SGDLS and YYNGEE. This CDR3 has 14 residues. CDR3 residues: CASSVAGGKDTIYF. In nucleotides, the CDR3 is TGTGCCAGCAGCGTCGCAGGGGGCAAAGACACCATATATTTT.

This sequence joins TRBV18 and TRBJ1-4; TRBD1 matches 7 bases. The V and J ends lost 2 bases and 5 bases, in that order; junction bases with no gene match: 2. The germline CDR1 and CDR2 sequences are KGHSH and LQKENI. This CDR3 is 14 amino acids long. CDR3 residues: CASSPGQENEKLFF. The CDR3 coding sequence is TGTGCCAGCTCACCAGGACAGGAAAATGAAAAACTGTTTTTT.

The V and J genes are TRBV11-3 and TRBJ2-5; D ambiguous. V dropped 4 bases and J dropped 1 base, with 7 bases sitting between them. In germline, CDR1 is SGHNT, CDR2 YENEEA. This CDR3 region has 13 residues. The CDR3 coding sequence is TGTGCCAGCAGCTCACAGATCCAAGAGACCCAGTACTTC. Translation gives CASSSQIQETQYF.

The chain uses TRBV7-2 and TRBJ2-7; D possibly corresponds to TRBD1 (6 bases). V was cut by 3 bases and J by 2 bases, with 11 bases left in between. The CDR3 is made up of 14 amino acids. Germline V gene data show CDR1 as SGHTA and CDR2 as FQGNSA. CDR3 loop: CASSFREGAYEQYF. CDR3 in DNA: TGTGCCAGCAGCTTCCGTGAGGGGGCCTACGAGCAGTACTTC. Full variable domain (missing parts from reference TRBV7-2 and TRBJ2-7): GAGVSQSPSNKVTEKGKDVELRCDPISGHTALYWYRQSLGQGLEFLIYFQGNSAPDKSGLPSDRFSAERTGGSVSTLTIQRTQQEDSAVYLCASSFREGAYEQYFGPGTRLTVT.